This entry features one T cell receptor beta chain sequence. This sample stems from a study of blood T cell repertoires in COVID-19. The overall study: T cells, B-cell-depleted T cells, or PBMCs provided the cDNA or gDNA that served as material.

Participants' own reports of clinical history determined their cohort assignment. Deletions cut 1 base from V and 2 bases from J, with 15 bases between. From germline, CDR1 is SGHDT and CDR2 YYEEEE. CDR3 length: 16 amino acids. Per the original data handling: Amplifying reference gene primers gave estimates of nucleated cell counts. Assay: immunoSEQ multiplex PCR; the TCRdb copy retains only in-frame clones and omits some. The DNA gave D and trimming, while V, J and clone size come from that table. This sample has 240,000 or so clones; 70% to 90% occur once, and the top ten carry 3% to 4%. The rearrangement links TRBV5-6 to TRBJ1-2; D is perhaps TRBD1 (5 bases). This TCR derives from a woman aged 40 to 50 with acute COVID-19. Sequencing was performed on PBMCs or T cells enriched from blood (not recorded which). CDR3: CASSLMAGLLNYGYTF. Here the CDR3 DNA reads TGTGCCAGCAGCTTGATGGCAGGGCTCCTAAACTATGGCTACACCTTC.